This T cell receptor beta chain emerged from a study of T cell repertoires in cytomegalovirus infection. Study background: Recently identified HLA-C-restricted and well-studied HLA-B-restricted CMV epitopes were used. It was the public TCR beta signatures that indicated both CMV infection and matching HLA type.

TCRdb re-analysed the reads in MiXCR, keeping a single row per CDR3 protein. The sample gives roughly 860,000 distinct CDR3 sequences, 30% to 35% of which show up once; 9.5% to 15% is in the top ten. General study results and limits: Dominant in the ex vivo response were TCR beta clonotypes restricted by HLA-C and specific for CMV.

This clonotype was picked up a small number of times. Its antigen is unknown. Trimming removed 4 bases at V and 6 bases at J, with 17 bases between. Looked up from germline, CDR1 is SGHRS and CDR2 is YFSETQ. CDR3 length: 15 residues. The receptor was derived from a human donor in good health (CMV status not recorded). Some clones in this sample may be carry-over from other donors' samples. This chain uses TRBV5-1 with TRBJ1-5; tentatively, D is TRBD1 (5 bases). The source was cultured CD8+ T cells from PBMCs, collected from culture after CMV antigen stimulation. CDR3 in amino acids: CASSQFTGGGQPQHF. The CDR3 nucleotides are TGCGCCAGCAGCCAGTTTACAGGTGGCGGTCAGCCCCAGCATTTT.